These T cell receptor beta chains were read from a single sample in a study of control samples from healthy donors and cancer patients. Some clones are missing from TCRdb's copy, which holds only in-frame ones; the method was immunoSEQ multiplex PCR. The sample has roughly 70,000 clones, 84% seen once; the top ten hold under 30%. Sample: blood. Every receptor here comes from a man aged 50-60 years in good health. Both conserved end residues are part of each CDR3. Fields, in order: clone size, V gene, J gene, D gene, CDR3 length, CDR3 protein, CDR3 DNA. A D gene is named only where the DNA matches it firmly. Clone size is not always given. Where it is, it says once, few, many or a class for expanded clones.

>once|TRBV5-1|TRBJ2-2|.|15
CASSWGTTNTGELFF
TGCGCCAGCAGCTGGGGGACAACGAACACCGGGGAGCTGTTTTTT
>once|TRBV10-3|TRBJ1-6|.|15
CAISDLDSGQGTLHF
TGTGCCATCAGTGATTTGGACAGCGGGCAAGGGACCCTCCACTTT
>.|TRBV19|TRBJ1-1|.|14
CASSTLGANTEAFF
TGTGCCAGTAGTACCCTGGGGGCGAACACTGAAGCTTTCTTT
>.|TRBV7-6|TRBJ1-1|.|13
CASSSQIYTEAFF
TGTGCCAGCAGCTCCCAGATTTACACTGAAGCTTTCTTT
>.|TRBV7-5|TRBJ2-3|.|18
CVRSSIWASPEPTDTQYF
TGTGTCAGAAGCTCTATCTGGGCTAGCCCAGAGCCCACAGATACGCAGTATTTT
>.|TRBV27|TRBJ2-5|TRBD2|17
CASSTSSLAGGGETQYF
TGTGCCAGCAGTACCTCCTCCTTAGCGGGGGGCGGAGAGACCCAGTACTTC
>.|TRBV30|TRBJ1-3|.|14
CAWSVSSTGNTIYF
TGTGCCTGGAGTGTTTCGTCAACTGGAAACACCATATATTTT
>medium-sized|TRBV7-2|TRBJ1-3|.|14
CASSFDSSGNTIYF
TGTGCCAGCAGCTTCGACAGTTCTGGAAACACCATATATTTT
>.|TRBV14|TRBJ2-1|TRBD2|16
CASSPMTSGSYNEQFF
TGTGCCAGCAGCCCTATGACTAGCGGGAGTTACAATGAGCAGTTCTTC
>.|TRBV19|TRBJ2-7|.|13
CATLGAGPYEQYF
TGTGCCACCTTAGGTGCAGGGCCCTACGAGCAGTACTTC
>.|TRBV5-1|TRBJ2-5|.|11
CATGALETQYF
TGCGCCACCGGGGCCTTGGAGACCCAGTACTTC
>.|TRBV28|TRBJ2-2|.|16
CASSSPWAGNTGELFF
TGTGCCAGCAGTTCCCCTTGGGCGGGGAACACCGGGGAGCTGTTTTTT
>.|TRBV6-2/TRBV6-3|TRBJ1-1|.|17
CASSYSPGVSLNTEAFF
TGTGCCAGCAGTTACTCCCCCGGGGTTAGTCTGAACACTGAAGCTTTCTTT
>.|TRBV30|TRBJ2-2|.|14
CAWTGQLNTGELFF
TGTGCCTGGACGGGGCAGCTGAACACCGGGGAGCTGTTTTTT
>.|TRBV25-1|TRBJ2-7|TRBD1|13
CASTRTGGYEQYF
TGTGCCAGCACTCGGACAGGGGGGTACGAGCAGTACTTC
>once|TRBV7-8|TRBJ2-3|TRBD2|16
CASSFRTRSKTDTQYF
TGTGCCAGCAGTTTCCGGACTAGAAGTAAAACAGATACGCAGTATTTT
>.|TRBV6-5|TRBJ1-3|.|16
CASSYGGARTGNTIYF
TGTGCCAGCAGTTACGGAGGGGCCAGGACTGGAAACACCATATATTTT
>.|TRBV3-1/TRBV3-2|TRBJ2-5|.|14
CASSPSRLEETQYF
TGTGCCAGCAGCCCCTCCAGGCTCGAGGAGACCCAGTACTTC
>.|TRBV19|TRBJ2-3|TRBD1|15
CASSMGQRNTDTQYF
TGTGCCAGTAGTATGGGACAGAGAAACACAGATACGCAGTATTTT
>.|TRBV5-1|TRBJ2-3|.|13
CASSTRVGDTQYF
TGCGCCAGCAGCACCCGGGTCGGGGATACGCAGTATTTT
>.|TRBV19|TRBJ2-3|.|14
CASSAGLGPDTQYF
TGTGCCAGTAGTGCCGGGCTGGGGCCAGATACGCAGTATTTT
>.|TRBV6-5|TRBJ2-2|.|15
CASSYLAEGTGELFF
TGTGCCAGCAGTTACTTAGCTGAAGGGACCGGGGAGCTGTTTTTT
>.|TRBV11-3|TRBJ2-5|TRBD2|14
CASSYLAGVETQYF
TGTGCCAGCAGCTATTTAGCGGGAGTGGAGACCCAGTACTTC
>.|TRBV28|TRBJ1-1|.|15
CASSLEVIINTEAFF
TGTGCCAGCAGTTTAGAAGTAATCATAAACACTGAAGCTTTCTTT
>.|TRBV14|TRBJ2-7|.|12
CASSQVSYEQYF
TGTGCCAGCAGCCAAGTTAGCTACGAGCAGTACTTC
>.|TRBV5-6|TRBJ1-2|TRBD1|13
CASSPGTVYGYTF
TGTGCCAGCAGCCCCGGGACAGTCTATGGCTACACCTTC
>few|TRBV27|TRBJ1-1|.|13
CASTQTSGAEAFF
TGTGCCAGCACTCAAACGTCCGGGGCTGAAGCTTTCTTT
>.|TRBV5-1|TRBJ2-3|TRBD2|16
CASSLPPGLAPDTQYF
TGCGCCAGCAGCTTACCGCCGGGACTAGCGCCAGATACGCAGTATTTT
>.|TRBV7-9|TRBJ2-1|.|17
CASSLLALGGSYNEQFF
TGTGCCAGCAGCTTATTGGCCTTAGGGGGATCCTACAATGAGCAGTTCTTC
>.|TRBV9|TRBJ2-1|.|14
CASSTAGSYNEQFF
TGTGCCAGCAGCACAGCGGGCTCCTACAATGAGCAGTTCTTC
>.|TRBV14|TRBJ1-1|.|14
CASSQETWLTEAFF
TGTGCCAGCAGCCAAGAGACTTGGTTAACTGAAGCTTTCTTT
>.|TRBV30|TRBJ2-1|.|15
CAWSVPGLGYNEQFF
TGTGCCTGGAGTGTCCCGGGACTTGGGTACAATGAGCAGTTCTTC
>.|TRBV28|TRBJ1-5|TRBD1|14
CASRTGVSNQPQHF
TGTGCCAGCAGGACAGGGGTTAGCAATCAGCCCCAGCATTTT
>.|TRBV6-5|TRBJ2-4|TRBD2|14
CASSIAGGKNIQYF
TGTGCCAGCAGCATAGCGGGGGGCAAAAACATTCAGTACTTC
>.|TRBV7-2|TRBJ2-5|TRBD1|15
CASSVTGTGKQTQYF
TGTGCCAGCAGCGTCACCGGGACAGGGAAACAGACCCAGTACTTC
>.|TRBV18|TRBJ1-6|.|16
CASSRRPGRYNSPLHF
TGTGCCAGCTCACGGAGGCCCGGGCGGTATAATTCACCCCTCCACTTT
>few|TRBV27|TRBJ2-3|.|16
CASSLWVGSEADTQYF
TGTGCCAGCAGTTTATGGGTCGGCAGTGAGGCAGATACGCAGTATTTT
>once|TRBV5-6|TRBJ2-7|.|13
CASTIPQGREQYF
TGTGCCAGCACCATCCCCCAGGGTCGGGAGCAGTACTTC
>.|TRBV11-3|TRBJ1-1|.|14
CASSYTSGVTEAFF
TGTGCCAGCAGCTACACCTCGGGGGTCACTGAAGCTTTCTTT
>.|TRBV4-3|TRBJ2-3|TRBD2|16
CASSPGQRGGTDTQYF
TGCGCCAGCAGCCCCGGCCAGCGGGGGGGCACAGATACGCAGTATTTT
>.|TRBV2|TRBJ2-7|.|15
CASSEFTQTLGEQYF
TGTGCCAGCAGTGAGTTCACACAAACCCTGGGAGAGCAGTACTTC
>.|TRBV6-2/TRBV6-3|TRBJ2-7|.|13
CASSPSLLGEQYF
TGTGCCAGCAGTCCATCCCTATTGGGGGAGCAGTACTTC
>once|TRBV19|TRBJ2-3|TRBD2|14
CASRGLAGTDTQYF
TGTGCCAGTAGGGGACTAGCGGGGACAGATACGCAGTATTTT
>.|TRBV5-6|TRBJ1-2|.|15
CASSLEMRRGYGYTF
TGTGCCAGCAGCTTAGAAATGAGGAGGGGTTATGGCTACACCTTC
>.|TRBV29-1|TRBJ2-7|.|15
CSVVGVQGGTYEQYF
TGCAGCGTTGTAGGGGTCCAGGGGGGCACCTACGAGCAGTACTTC
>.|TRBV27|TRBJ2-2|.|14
CASSLSIASGELFF
TGTGCCAGCAGTTTATCGATAGCTTCCGGGGAGCTGTTTTTT
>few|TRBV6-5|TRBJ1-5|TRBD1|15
CASSLDRVINQPQHF
TGTGCCAGCAGCCTTGACAGGGTAATCAATCAGCCCCAGCATTTT
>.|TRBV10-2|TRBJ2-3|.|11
CASSDRRAQYF
TGCGCCAGCAGTGATAGGAGAGCGCAGTATTTT
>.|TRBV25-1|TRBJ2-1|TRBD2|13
CASSLAGASEQFF
TGTGCCAGCAGTTTAGCGGGAGCCTCTGAGCAGTTCTTC
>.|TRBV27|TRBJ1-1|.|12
CASRTVNTEAFF
TGTGCCAGCAGGACAGTGAACACTGAAGCTTTCTTT
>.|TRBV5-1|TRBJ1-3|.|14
CASSLVGAGNTIYF
TGCGCCAGCAGCTTGGTGGGAGCCGGAAACACCATATATTTT
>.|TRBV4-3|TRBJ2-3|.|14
CASSQDLSTDTQYF
TGCGCCAGCAGCCAAGATTTGAGCACAGATACGCAGTATTTT
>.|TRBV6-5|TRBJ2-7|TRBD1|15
CASSYPSTGKGEQYF
TGTGCCAGCAGTTACCCCTCGACAGGGAAGGGGGAGCAGTACTTC
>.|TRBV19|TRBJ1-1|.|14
CASSEGRGVTEAFF
TGTGCCAGTAGCGAAGGGCGGGGGGTCACTGAAGCTTTCTTT
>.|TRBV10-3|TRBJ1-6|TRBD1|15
CAISPGQGGQSPLHF
TGTGCCATCAGTCCAGGACAGGGAGGTCAATCACCCCTCCACTTT
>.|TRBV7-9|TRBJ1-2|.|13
CASTSGQSYGYTF
TGTGCCAGCACCTCCGGACAGAGCTATGGCTACACCTTC
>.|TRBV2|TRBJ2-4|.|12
CASRGTKNIQYF
TGTGCCAGCAGAGGGACCAAAAACATTCAGTACTTC
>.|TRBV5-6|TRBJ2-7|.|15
CASRSTRDINYEQYF
TGTGCCAGCAGATCAACCCGGGACATAAACTACGAGCAGTACTTC
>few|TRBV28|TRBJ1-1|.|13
CASSLVSYTEAFF
TGTGCCAGCAGTTTAGTGAGTTACACTGAAGCTTTCTTT
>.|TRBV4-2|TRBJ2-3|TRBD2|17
CASSLAGLAGVTDTQYF
TGTGCCAGCAGCCTCGCGGGACTAGCGGGGGTCACAGATACGCAGTATTTT